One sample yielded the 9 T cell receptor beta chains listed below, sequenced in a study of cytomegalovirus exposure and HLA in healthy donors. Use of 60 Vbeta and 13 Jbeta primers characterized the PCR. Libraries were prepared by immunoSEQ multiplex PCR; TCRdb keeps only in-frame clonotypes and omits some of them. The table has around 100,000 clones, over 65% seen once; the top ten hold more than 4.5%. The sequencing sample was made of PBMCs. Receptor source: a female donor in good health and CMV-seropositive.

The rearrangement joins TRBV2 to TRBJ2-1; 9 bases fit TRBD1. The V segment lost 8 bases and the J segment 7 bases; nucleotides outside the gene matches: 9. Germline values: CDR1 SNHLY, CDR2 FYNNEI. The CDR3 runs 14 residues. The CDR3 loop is CASGTGPPANEQFF. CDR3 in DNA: TGTGCCAGCGGGACAGGGCCCCCCGCAAATGAGCAGTTCTTC. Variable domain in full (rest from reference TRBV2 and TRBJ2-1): EPEVTQTPSHQVTQMGQEVILRCVPISNHLYFYWYRQILGQKVEFLVSFYNNEISEKSEIFDDQFSVERPDGSNFTLKIRSTKLEDSAMYFCASGTGPPANEQFFGPGTRLTVL.

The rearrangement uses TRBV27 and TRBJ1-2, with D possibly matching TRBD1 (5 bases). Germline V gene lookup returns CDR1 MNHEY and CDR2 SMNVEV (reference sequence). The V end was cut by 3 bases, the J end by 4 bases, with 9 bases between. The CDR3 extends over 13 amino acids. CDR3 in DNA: TGTGCCAGCAGTTTCCGGGGGTCCTATGGCTACACCTTC. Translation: CASSFRGSYGYTF.

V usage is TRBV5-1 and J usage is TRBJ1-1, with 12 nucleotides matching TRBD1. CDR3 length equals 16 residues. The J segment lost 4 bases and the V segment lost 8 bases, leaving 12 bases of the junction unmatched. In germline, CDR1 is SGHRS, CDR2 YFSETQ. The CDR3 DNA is TGCGCCAGTAACCCCGGGACAGGGGGCGCGAGCACTGAAGCTTTCTTT. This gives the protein CASNPGTGGASTEAFF.

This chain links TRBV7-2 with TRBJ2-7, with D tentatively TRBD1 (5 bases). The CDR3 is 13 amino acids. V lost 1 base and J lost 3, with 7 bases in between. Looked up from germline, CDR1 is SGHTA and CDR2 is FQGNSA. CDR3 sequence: CASSLGQYYEQYF. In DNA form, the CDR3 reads TGTGCCAGCAGCTTAGGACAGTACTACGAGCAGTACTTC. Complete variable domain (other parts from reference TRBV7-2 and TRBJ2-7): GAGVSQSPSNKVTEKGKDVELRCDPISGHTALYWYRQSLGQGLEFLIYFQGNSAPDKSGLPSDRFSAERTGGSVSTLTIQRTQQEDSAVYLCASSLGQYYEQYFGPGTRLTVT.

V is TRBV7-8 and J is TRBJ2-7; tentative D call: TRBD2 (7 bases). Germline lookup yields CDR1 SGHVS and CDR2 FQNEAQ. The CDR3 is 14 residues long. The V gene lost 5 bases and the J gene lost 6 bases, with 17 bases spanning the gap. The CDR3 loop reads CASSLGGGYGEQYF. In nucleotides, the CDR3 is TGTGCCAGCAGCCTAGGGGGGGGCTACGGCGAGCAGTACTTC.

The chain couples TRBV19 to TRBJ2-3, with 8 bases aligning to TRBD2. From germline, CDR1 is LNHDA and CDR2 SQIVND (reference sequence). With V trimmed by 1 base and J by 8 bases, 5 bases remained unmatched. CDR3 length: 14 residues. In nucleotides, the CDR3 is TGTGCCAGTAGTATAGGGGGACTAGTGCGTACGCAGTATTTT. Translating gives CASSIGGLVRTQYF.

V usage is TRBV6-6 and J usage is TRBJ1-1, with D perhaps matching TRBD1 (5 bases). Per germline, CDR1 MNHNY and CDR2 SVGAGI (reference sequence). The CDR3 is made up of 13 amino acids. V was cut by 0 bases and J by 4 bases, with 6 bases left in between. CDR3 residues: CASSYSTVTEAFF. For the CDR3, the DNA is TGTGCCAGCAGTTACTCGACAGTCACTGAAGCTTTCTTT.

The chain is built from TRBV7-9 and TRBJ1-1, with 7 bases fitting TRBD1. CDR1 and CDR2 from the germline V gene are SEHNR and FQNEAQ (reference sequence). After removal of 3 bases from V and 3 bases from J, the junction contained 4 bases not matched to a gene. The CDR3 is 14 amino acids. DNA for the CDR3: TGTGCCAGCAGCTTCCGGGACAGTCACACTGAAGCTTTCTTT. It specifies CASSFRDSHTEAFF.

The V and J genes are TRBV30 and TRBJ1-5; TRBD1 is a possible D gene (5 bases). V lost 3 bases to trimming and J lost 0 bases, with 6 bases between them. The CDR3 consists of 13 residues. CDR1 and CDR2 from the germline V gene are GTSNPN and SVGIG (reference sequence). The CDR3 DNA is TGTGCCTGGAGCAGGGATAGCAATCAGCCCCAGCATTTT. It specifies CAWSRDSNQPQHF.